A selection of T cell receptor beta chains follows, all from one sample in a study of tumor-infiltrating lymphocytes in localized non-small cell lung cancer. Assay used: immunoSEQ multiplex PCR; TCRdb lists only in-frame clones, some missing. In the table there are tens of thousands of clones, 69% of which are singletons. Sequencing was carried out using lung tumor tissue. All receptors come from a human donor with non-small cell lung cancer. CDR3s include the opening cysteine and the closing phenylalanine or tryptophan. Fields, in order: V gene, D gene, clone size, J gene, CDR3 protein, CDR3 DNA. D genes are given only for firm matches. Size is stated for part of the rows, as once, few or many counts, or as a class when the clone is expanded.

TRBV28	.	.	TRBJ1-2	CASSRGNYGYTF	TGTGCCAGCAGCCGGGGGAACTATGGCTACACCTTC
TRBV6-5	TRBD2	.	TRBJ2-7	CASSYRRLAGIYEQYF	TGTGCCAGCAGTTACAGGAGACTAGCGGGGATCTACGAGCAGTACTTC
TRBV5-1	TRBD1	.	TRBJ2-1	CASSYQTGGTNEQFF	TGCGCCAGCAGCTACCAGACAGGGGGTACGAATGAGCAGTTCTTC
TRBV19	.	.	TRBJ1-1	CASSMPRQAPRFTEAFF	TGTGCCAGTAGTATGCCCCGACAGGCCCCGCGTTTCACTGAAGCTTTCTTT
TRBV5-1	TRBD1	.	TRBJ1-4	CASSQGGQERKLFF	TGCGCCAGCAGCCAAGGGGGACAGGAGAGGAAACTGTTTTTT
TRBV30	TRBD2	.	TRBJ2-1	CAWSVGTSGGEQFF	TGTGCCTGGAGTGTCGGGACTAGCGGGGGGGAGCAGTTCTTC
TRBV10-3	.	.	TRBJ1-5	CAISPGVGNSNQPQHF	TGTGCCATCAGCCCCGGGGTGGGTAATAGCAATCAGCCCCAGCATTTT
TRBV6-6	TRBD1	.	TRBJ1-1	CASSPPPGQGAAAFF	TGTGCCAGCAGTCCACCCCCGGGACAGGGGGCAGCAGCTTTCTTT
TRBV6-6	TRBD1	.	TRBJ2-6	CASSPGQGSGANVLTF	TGTGCCAGCAGTCCTGGACAGGGGTCTGGGGCCAACGTCCTGACTTTC
TRBV23-1	TRBD1	few	TRBJ1-4	CASSQGPGNRGAYEKLFF	TGCGCCAGCAGTCAAGGACCCGGTAACAGGGGTGCATATGAAAAACTGTTTTTT
TRBV11-2	.	medium-sized	TRBJ1-4	CASSSGLEGEKLFF	TGTGCCAGCAGCTCCGGTCTGGAGGGTGAAAAACTGTTTTTT
TRBV10-3	TRBD1	.	TRBJ1-1	CAISDGTGAGGEAFF	TGTGCCATCAGTGACGGGACAGGGGCAGGGGGTGAAGCTTTCTTT
TRBV7-8	.	.	TRBJ1-5	CASSSQQTGNQPQHF	TGTGCCAGCAGTTCTCAACAAACGGGCAATCAGCCCCAGCATTTT
TRBV2	.	.	TRBJ2-7	CASSEAPGTYYEQYF	TGTGCCAGCAGTGAAGCACCAGGCACTTACTACGAGCAGTACTTC
TRBV5-6	.	.	TRBJ2-6	CASSPMAGANVLTF	TGTGCCAGCAGCCCCATGGCCGGGGCCAACGTCCTGACTTTC
TRBV7-3	TRBD2	.	TRBJ2-2	CASSLTSGGNANTGELFF	TGTGCCAGCAGCTTAACTAGCGGGGGAAATGCGAACACCGGGGAGCTGTTTTTT
TRBV14	TRBD1	.	TRBJ2-7	CASSQAWGRQGTYEQYF	TGTGCCAGCAGCCAAGCCTGGGGGAGACAGGGGACGTACGAGCAGTACTTC
TRBV30	.	.	TRBJ2-3	CAWSVRSGADTQYF	TGTGCCTGGAGTGTACGGAGCGGTGCGGATACGCAGTATTTT
TRBV4-3	TRBD1	.	TRBJ1-4	CASSQAADRGNEKLFF	TGCGCCAGCAGCCAAGCCGCGGACAGGGGGAATGAAAAACTGTTTTTT
TRBV5-1	TRBD1	few	TRBJ1-1	CASSGQGIEAFF	TGCGCCAGCAGCGGACAGGGGATTGAAGCTTTCTTT
TRBV5-1	.	.	TRBJ1-1	CASSSPGAQTEAFF	TGCGCCAGCAGCTCCCCCGGGGCTCAAACTGAAGCTTTCTTT
TRBV5-1	TRBD2	.	TRBJ2-1	CASSYYPGTSGTYNEQFF	TGCGCCAGCAGCTATTACCCGGGAACTAGCGGGACTTACAATGAGCAGTTCTTC
TRBV7-2	.	.	TRBJ2-5	CASSFVGRREETQYF	TGTGCCAGCAGCTTCGTAGGGAGGCGGGAAGAGACCCAGTACTTC
TRBV5-4	TRBD1	.	TRBJ2-5	CASSLRDRGPVETQYF	TGTGCCAGCAGCTTAAGGGACAGGGGGCCCGTAGAGACCCAGTACTTC
TRBV5-1	TRBD1	.	TRBJ2-1	CASSWDRGNGEQFF	TGCGCCAGCAGCTGGGACAGGGGGAATGGTGAGCAGTTCTTC
TRBV5-1	.	few	TRBJ2-3	CASSLEGGRDTQYF	TGCGCCAGCAGCTTGGAGGGGGGCCGGGATACGCAGTATTTT
TRBV5-4	.	.	TRBJ1-1	CASSLGGGTEAFF	TGTGCCAGCAGCCTGGGGGGTGGCACTGAAGCTTTCTTT
TRBV7-6	.	.	TRBJ2-3	CASSLISKNTDTQYF	TGTGCCAGCAGCTTAATCAGCAAGAACACAGATACGCAGTATTTT
TRBV27	TRBD1	.	TRBJ2-7	CASRPGQGTYEQYF	TGTGCCAGCAGGCCGGGACAGGGTACCTACGAGCAGTACTTC
TRBV28	TRBD1	.	TRBJ1-2	CASSTGGRGYTF	TGTGCCAGCAGTACAGGGGGTCGAGGCTACACCTTC
TRBV15	.	.	TRBJ1-1	CATRPRVSGTEAFF	TGTGCCACCCGCCCGAGAGTGTCGGGCACTGAAGCTTTCTTT
TRBV11-3	TRBD1	.	TRBJ1-1	CASSSRQGGDTEAFF	TGTGCCAGCAGCTCTCGACAGGGAGGAGATACTGAAGCTTTCTTT
TRBV4-2	TRBD1	.	TRBJ1-4	CASSQERTGVGEKLFF	TGTGCCAGCAGCCAAGAGAGGACAGGGGTGGGTGAAAAACTGTTTTTT
TRBV27	.	few	TRBJ1-4	CASSPSDPGKLFF	TGTGCCAGCAGTCCCTCCGATCCCGGAAAACTGTTTTTT
TRBV29-1	.	.	TRBJ2-4	CSDWRTFALLAKNIQYF	TGCAGCGATTGGCGAACCTTCGCCCTCCTAGCCAAAAACATTCAGTACTTC
TRBV7-2	.	.	TRBJ1-4	CASSKERAEKLFF	TGTGCCAGCAGCAAAGAAAGGGCGGAAAAACTGTTTTTT
TRBV28	.	.	TRBJ1-2	CASSFSGGYGYTF	TGTGCCAGCAGTTTTTCGGGCGGCTATGGCTACACCTTC
TRBV7-2	TRBD2	.	TRBJ2-1	CASSAHLAGARNEQFF	TGTGCCAGCAGCGCCCATCTAGCGGGAGCAAGAAATGAGCAGTTCTTC
TRBV11-2	TRBD1	.	TRBJ2-6	CASRGQGARGANVLTF	TGTGCCAGCAGAGGACAGGGGGCTAGAGGGGCCAACGTCCTGACTTTC
TRBV6-4	.	few	TRBJ2-1	CASSYGTTLEQFF	TGTGCCAGCAGCTACGGAACGACTTTAGAGCAGTTCTTC
TRBV7-9	TRBD2	.	TRBJ2-7	CASSLDGGLVYEQYF	TGTGCCAGCAGCTTAGATGGGGGACTAGTCTACGAGCAGTACTTC
TRBV4-2	.	.	TRBJ2-7	CASSQEWSLTYEQYF	TGTGCCAGCAGCCAAGAATGGTCACTGACCTACGAGCAGTACTTC
TRBV13	.	.	TRBJ1-1	CASSYRMNTEAFF	TGTGCCAGCAGCTACCGGATGAACACTGAAGCTTTCTTT
TRBV28	.	.	TRBJ1-2	CASSLGGQFLGYTF	TGTGCCAGCAGTTTAGGTGGCCAGTTCTTAGGCTACACCTTC
TRBV7-2	TRBD2	.	TRBJ2-1	CASSLEWLAGGDEQFF	TGTGCCAGCAGCTTAGAGTGGCTAGCGGGAGGGGATGAGCAGTTCTTC
TRBV5-1	.	.	TRBJ2-1	CASLPDAGRYNEQFF	TGCGCCAGCTTACCGGATGCGGGACGATACAATGAGCAGTTCTTC
TRBV21-1	.	.	TRBJ2-7	CASSKDLGTSGRVSYEQYF	TGTGCCAGCAGCAAGGATCTCGGGACTAGCGGGAGAGTATCCTACGAGCAGTACTTC
TRBV5-4	TRBD1	many	TRBJ2-1	CASSSWTGYNEQFF	TGTGCCAGCAGCTCGTGGACAGGCTACAATGAGCAGTTCTTC
TRBV4-2	.	.	TRBJ1-2	CASSQEPGLALSDYGYTF	TGTGCCAGCAGCCAGGAACCGGGACTAGCGCTCTCAGACTATGGCTACACCTTC
TRBV4-2	.	.	TRBJ2-1	CASSQGRGTSYNEQFF	TGTGCCAGCAGCCAGGGGCGTGGGACTTCCTACAATGAGCAGTTCTTC
TRBV7-2	.	.	TRBJ2-1	CASSLGAGNLYNEQFF	TGTGCCAGCAGCTTAGGGGCGGGGAACCTTTACAATGAGCAGTTCTTC
TRBV18	.	.	TRBJ1-3	CASSPVSSGNTIYF	TGTGCCAGCTCACCGGTCAGCTCTGGAAACACCATATATTTT
TRBV4-2	TRBD2	.	TRBJ2-7	CASSQASTSGAYEQYF	TGTGCCAGCAGCCAAGCCTCCACTAGCGGAGCCTACGAGCAGTACTTC